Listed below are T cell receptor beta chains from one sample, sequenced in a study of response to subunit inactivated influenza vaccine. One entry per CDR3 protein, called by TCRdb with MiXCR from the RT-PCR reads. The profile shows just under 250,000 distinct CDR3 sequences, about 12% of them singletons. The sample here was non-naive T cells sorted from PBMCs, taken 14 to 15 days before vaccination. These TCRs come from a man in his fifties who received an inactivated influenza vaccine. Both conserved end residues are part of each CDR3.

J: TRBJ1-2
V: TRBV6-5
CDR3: CASSSDRAPYGYTF

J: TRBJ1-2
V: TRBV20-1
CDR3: CSASDYSNYGYTF

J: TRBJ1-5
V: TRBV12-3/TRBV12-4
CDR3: CASSLASGIQPQHF

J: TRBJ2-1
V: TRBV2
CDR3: CASSEDRVNEQFF

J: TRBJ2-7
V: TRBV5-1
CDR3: CASSSGLAGSYEQYF

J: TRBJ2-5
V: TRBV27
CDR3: CASSFTGAQETQYF

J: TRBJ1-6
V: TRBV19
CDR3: CASSPSGGYNSPLHF

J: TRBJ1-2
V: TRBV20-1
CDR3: CSARAPSWADGYTF

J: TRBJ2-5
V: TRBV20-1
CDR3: CSARDARVRETQYF

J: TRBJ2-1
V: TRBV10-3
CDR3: CAISALGGGSGNEQFF

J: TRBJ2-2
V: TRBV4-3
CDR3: CASSQDLTANTGELFF

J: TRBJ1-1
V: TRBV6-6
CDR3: CASSQAMGTEAFF

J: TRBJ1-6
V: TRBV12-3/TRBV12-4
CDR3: CASSLSEGTNNSPLHF

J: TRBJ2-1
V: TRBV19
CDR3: CASSITGTGGNEQFF

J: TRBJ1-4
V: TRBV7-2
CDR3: CASSPQQGNEKLFF

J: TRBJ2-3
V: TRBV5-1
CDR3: CASSPQVGAITDTQYF

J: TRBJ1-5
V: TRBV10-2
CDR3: CATGTGIGNQPQHF

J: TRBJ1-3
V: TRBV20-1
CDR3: CSANGYTGAGNTIYF

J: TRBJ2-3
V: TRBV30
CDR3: CACNEGGFTDTQYF

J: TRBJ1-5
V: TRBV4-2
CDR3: CASSPGQVNQPQHF